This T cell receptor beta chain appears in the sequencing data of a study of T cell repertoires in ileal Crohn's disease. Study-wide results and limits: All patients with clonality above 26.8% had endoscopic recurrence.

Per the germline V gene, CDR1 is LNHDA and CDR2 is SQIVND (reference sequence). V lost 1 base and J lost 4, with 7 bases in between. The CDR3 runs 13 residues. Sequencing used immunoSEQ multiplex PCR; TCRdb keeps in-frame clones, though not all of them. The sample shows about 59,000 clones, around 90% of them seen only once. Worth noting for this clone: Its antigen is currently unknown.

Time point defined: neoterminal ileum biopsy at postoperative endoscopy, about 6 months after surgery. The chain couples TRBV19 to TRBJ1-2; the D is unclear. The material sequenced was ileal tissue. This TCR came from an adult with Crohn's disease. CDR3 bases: TGTGCCAGTAGTATAGGAGGGTCCTATGGCTACACCTTC. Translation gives CASSIGGSYGYTF.